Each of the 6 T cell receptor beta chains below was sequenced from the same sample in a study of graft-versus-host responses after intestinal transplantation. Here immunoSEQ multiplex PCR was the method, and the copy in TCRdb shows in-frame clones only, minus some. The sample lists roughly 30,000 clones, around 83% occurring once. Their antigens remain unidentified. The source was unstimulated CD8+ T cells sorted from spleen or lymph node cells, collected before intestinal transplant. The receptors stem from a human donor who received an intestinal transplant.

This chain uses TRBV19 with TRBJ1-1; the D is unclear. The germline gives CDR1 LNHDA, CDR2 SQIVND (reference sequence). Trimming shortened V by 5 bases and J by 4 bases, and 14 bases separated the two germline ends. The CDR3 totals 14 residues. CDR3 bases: TGTGCCAGTAGTCCCATGGCCGGGTTCACTGAAGCTTTCTTT. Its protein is CASSPMAGFTEAFF.

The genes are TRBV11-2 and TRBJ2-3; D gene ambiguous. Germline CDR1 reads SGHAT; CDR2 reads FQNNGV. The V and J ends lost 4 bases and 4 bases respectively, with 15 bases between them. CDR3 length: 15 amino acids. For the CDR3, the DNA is TGTGCCAGCAGCTCCGTTCTACTCACCGCAGATACGCAGTATTTT. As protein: CASSSVLLTADTQYF.

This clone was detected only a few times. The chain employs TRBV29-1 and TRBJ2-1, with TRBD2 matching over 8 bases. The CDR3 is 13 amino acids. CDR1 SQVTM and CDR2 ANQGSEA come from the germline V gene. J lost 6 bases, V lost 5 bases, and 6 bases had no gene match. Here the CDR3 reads CSVLSGRINEQFF. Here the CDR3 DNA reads TGCAGCGTTCTCAGCGGGAGAATCAATGAGCAGTTCTTC.

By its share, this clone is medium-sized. The CDR3 DNA reads as TGTGCCAGCAGCTTAAGTCTGGGGACTAGCGACGAGCAGTACTTC. Protein product: CASSLSLGTSDEQYF. The chain carries TRBV7-9 and TRBJ2-7, with 10 bases matching TRBD2. V shed 2 bases, J shed 5 bases, and the junction held 6 bases outside the gene matches. Germline CDR1 SEHNR, CDR2 FQNEAQ (reference sequence). The CDR3 has 15 amino acids.

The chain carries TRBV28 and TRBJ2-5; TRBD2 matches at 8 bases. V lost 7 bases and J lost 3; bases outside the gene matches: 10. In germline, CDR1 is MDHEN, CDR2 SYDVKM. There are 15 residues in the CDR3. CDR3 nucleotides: TGTGCCAGCACCCCCCCCGGACTAGCAGAAGAGACCCAGTACTTC. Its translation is CASTPPGLAEETQYF. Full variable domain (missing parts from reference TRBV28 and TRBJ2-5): DVKVTQSSRYLVKRTGEKVFLECVQDMDHENMFWYRQDPGLGLRLIYFSYDVKMKEKGDIPEGYSVSREKKERFSLILESASTNQTSMYLCASTPPGLAEETQYFGPGTRLLVL.

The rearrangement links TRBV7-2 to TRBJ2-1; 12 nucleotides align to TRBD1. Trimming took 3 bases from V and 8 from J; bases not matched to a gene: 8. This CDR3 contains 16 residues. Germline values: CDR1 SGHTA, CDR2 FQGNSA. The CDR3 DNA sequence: TGTGCCAGCAGCTTCACCGGGACAGGGGGCCAGTATGAGCAGTTCTTC. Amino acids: CASSFTGTGGQYEQFF.